This T cell receptor beta chain stems from a study of control samples from healthy donors and cancer patients. V was clipped by 7 bases and J by 5 bases; unmatched bases: 6. CDR3 size: 14 residues. The germline CDR1 and CDR2 sequences are SGHTA and FQGTGA. Method: immunoSEQ multiplex PCR; TCRdb's copy keeps in-frame clones and lacks some. The table lists some 98,000 clones, less than 85% of them singletons. The gene calls are TRBV7-3 and TRBJ2-1, with 9 positions matching TRBD1. The TCR originated in a man aged 65 to 79 with lung cancer. Sequencing was performed on PBMCs. The CDR3 DNA reads as TGTGCCAGCAAGACCGGGACAGGGAACAATGAGCAGTTCTTC. Translating gives CASKTGTGNNEQFF.